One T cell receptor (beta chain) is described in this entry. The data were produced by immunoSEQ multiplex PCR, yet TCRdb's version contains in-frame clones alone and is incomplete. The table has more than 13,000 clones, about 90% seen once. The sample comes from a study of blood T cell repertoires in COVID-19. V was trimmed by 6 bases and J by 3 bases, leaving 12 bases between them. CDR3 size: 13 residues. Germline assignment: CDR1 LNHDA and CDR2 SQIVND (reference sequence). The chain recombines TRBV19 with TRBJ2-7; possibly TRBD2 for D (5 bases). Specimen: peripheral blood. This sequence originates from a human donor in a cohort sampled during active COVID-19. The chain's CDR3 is CASRSEAHYEQYF. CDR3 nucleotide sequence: TGTGCCAGTAGGTCGGAGGCCCACTACGAGCAGTACTTC.